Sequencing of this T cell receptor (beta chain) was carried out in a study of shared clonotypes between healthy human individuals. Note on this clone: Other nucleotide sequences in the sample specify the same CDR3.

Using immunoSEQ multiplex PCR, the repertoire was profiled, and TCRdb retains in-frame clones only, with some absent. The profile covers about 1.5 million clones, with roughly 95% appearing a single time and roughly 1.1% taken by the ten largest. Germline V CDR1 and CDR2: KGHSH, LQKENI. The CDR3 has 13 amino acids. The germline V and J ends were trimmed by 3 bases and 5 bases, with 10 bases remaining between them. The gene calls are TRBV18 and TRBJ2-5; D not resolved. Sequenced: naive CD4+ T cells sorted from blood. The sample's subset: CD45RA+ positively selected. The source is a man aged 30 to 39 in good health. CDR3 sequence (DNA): TGTGCCAGCTCACCTGCAGTAGGGGAGACCCAGTACTTC. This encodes CASSPAVGETQYF.